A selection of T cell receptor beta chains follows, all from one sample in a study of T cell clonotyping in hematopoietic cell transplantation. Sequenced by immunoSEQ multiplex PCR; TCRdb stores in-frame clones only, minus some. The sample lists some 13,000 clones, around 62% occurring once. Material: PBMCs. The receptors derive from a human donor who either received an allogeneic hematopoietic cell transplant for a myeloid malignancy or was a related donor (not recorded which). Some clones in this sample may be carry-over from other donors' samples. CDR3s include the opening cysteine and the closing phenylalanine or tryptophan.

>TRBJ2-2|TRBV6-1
CASTNGALVELFF
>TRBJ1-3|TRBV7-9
CASRTSGQADSGNTIYF
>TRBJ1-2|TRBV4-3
CASSQGDYGYTF
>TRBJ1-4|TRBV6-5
CASSEKSEKLFF
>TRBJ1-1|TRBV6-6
CASSYSVDTEAFF
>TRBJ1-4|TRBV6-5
CASSPSDNPVFF
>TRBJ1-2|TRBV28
CASSLRDIRIGYTF
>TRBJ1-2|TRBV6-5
CASSPVESDGYTF
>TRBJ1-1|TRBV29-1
CSVGKEAFF
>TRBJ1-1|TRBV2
CASSIEDTEAFF
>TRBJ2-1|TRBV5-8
CASSLNSNEQFF
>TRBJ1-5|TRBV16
CASSQFVTGGNQPQHF
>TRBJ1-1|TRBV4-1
CASSQEGLRGTEAFF
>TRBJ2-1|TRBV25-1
CASTPSGSSYNEQFF
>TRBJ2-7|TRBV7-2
CASSSFYEQYF
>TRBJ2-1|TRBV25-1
CASRNGGGGYNEQFF
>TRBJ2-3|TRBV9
CASSVDRATSTDTQYF
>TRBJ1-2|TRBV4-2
CASSQDRGTAQYGYTF
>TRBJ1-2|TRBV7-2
CASSLAQDRGSGGYTF
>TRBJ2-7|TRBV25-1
CASEQSVYEQYF
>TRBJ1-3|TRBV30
CAWSGRGPGNTIYF
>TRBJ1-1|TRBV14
CASSRTGRTEAFF
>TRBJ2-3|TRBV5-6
CASSWGQLTDTQYF
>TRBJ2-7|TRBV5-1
CASSRDRSMQYF
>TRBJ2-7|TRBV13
CASSFDRSSYEQYF
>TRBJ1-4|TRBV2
CASRGQSATNEKLFF
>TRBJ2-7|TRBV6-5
CASSYGGNVYEQYF
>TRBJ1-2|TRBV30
CAWRGVGAKNYGYTF
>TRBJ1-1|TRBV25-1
CASSDRASGFNTEAFF
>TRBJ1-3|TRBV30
CACCGNTTYF
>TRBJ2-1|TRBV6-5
CASSRGTQGLFF
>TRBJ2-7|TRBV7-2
CASSVQGRPYEQYF
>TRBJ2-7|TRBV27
CASSGTTYEQYF
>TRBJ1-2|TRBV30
CAWSGQAPISYTF
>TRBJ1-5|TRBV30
CAWSKSFQPQHF
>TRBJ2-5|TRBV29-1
CSVGTGSLETQYF
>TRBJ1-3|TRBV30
CAWTVGLSGNTIYF
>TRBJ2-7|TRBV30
CAWSVTSGLHF
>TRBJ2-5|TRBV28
CASSLRGDSRDF
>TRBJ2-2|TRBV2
CASSEGDVSPGELFF
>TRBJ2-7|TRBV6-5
CASSARTAYEQYF
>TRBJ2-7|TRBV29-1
CSVLAGGYEQYF
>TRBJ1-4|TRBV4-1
CASSQGITQKLFF
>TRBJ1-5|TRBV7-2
CASSSDRGNQPQHF
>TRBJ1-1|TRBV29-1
CSVTPQGAKLEAFF
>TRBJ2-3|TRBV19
CASSMWDLGDTQYF
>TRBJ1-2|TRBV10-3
CAISESNGYTF
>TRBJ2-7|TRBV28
CASSSPGLPDEQYF
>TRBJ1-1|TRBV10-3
CAISGNTEAFF